This record looks at one T cell receptor (beta chain) sequence and its context. The authors' processing: Nucleated cell counts were estimated from reference gene primer amplification. TCRdb's table, derived via immunoSEQ multiplex PCR, lists solely in-frame clones and lacks some. For V, J and clone size, that table is used; D and trimming come from the DNA. The sample has approximately 160,000 clones, 80% to 90% seen once. This sample was taken from a study of blood T cell repertoires in COVID-19. Whole-study context: The samples span acute and convalescent COVID-19 from the United States, Italy and Spain. The cDNA or gDNA used as material had been derived from T cells, B-cell-depleted T cells, or PBMCs.

The clonotype comes from a woman aged 80 or over with acute or convalescent COVID-19. Sequencing input: peripheral blood.

The DNA of the CDR3 is TGTGCCAGTAGTATAGTAGGCAATCCTCAGGGGGCTTTCTTT. Translating gives CASSIVGNPQGAFF. The chain joins TRBV19 to TRBJ1-1; tentatively, D is TRBD1 (6 bases). This CDR3 is 14 amino acids long. V gave up 1 base and J gave up 11 bases, with 17 bases separating them. Germline CDR1 LNHDA, CDR2 SQIVND (reference sequence). The complete variable domain, with remaining parts taken from reference TRBV19 and TRBJ1-1, reads DGGITQSPKYLFRKEGQNVTLSCEQNLNHDAMYWYRQDPGQGLRLIYYSQIVNDFQKGDIAEGYSVSREKKESFPLTVTSAQKNPTAFYLCASSIVGNPQGAFFGQGTRLTVV.